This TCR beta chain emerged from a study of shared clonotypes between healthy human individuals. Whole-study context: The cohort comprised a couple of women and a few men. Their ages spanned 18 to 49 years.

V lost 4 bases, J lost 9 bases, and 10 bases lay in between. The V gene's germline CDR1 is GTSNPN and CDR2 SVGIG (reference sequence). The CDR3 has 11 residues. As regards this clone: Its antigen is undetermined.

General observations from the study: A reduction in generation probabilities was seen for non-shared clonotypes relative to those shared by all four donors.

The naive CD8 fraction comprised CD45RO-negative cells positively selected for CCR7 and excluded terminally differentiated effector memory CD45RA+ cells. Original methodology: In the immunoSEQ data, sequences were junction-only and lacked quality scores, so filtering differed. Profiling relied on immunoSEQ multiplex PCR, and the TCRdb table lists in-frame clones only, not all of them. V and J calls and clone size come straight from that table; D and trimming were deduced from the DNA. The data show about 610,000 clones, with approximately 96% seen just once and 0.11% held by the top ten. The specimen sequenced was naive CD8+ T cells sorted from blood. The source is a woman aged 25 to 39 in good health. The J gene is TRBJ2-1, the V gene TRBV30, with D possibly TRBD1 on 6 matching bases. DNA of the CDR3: TGTGCCTGGACCCTAGGGGGTGAGCAGTTCTTC. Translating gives CAWTLGGEQFF.